This T cell receptor beta chain derives from a study of glioma-infiltrating T cells after dendritic cell vaccination (dated by TCRdb to about 2016). Regarding the study in general: The cohort included some 15 glioblastoma patients drawn from Phase I and II dendritic cell vaccination trials, of whom 9 were newly diagnosed and 6 had recurrent disease. Autologous tumor lysate-pulsed dendritic cell vaccination was administered to the patients between the early 2000s and the early 2010s. The vaccine consisted of monocyte-derived dendritic cells cultured approximately seven days with IL-4 and GM-CSF, then pulsed overnight with autologous tumor lysate. Three intradermal dendritic cell vaccine injections were administered to patients at biweekly intervals in the arm below the axilla. Tumor-infiltrating lymphocyte content was quantified and tumor and blood repertoires were compared in dendritic cell-vaccinated glioblastoma patients by deep sequencing of TCR beta CDR3 regions. TCR sequencing metrics, including TIL content and tumor-blood repertoire overlap, were correlated with survival after dendritic cell vaccination. Overall study outcomes, separate from this receptor: The response model built on TCR overlap across three groups was characterized as speculative, with prospective validation still needed. The cohort was small and heterogeneous, only a few patients had full blood and tumor sets, and even fewer had initial-recurrent tumor pairs. TCR clonality showed no direct relationship with survival, which suggests that a diverse polyclonal response may be important. After dendritic cell vaccination, a higher estimated pretreatment TIL content predicted longer time to progression and longer overall survival.

The immunoSEQ assay amplified TCRB CDR3 regions from about 2 micrograms of genomic DNA, or from all available DNA when less than that amount was available. The multiplex PCR employed 60 forward primers targeting TCR V beta segments and 13 reverse primers targeting J beta segments. To estimate reads per starting template, synthetic control templates were spiked into each sample at limiting dilution. Sequencing produced 87 bp reads on the Illumina HiSeq System. The authors' analysis ran thus. PCR and sequencing errors were removed by merging closely related sequences with a nearest neighbor algorithm. TCR overlap was measured as the percentage of unique tumor TCR beta sequences that were also present in the peripheral blood of the same patient. TCRdb holds this immuneACCESS table with in-frame rearrangements only. Some clones are missing; in checked studies, unresolved V genes explain under half, and the rest has no known cause. V, J and clone size were drawn from that table, and D and trimming were deduced from the DNA. In this sample the table shows roughly 60,000 clones, around 83% of which occur a single time. The top ten clones comprise approximately 15% of the sample.

A word on this clone: The specificity of this receptor is unknown. Base quality data are lacking; no much larger clone is found one base away.

According to the study, the label for this sample's time point signals: after dendritic cell vaccination, including at tumor progression/relapse. Selection of patients required sufficient residual fresh-frozen tumor tissue and over two years of available survival data. An isocitrate dehydrogenase mutation was not carried by any of the glioblastoma patients, although molecular status was otherwise variable. PBMC collection took place before vaccination, two weeks after the third vaccination, and at tumor progression if progression occurred. The Qiagen DNeasy Blood extraction Kit was used to extract genomic DNA. Looking up the germline V gene yields CDR1 SGHVS and CDR2 FQNEAQ. Trimming leaves V shorter by 5 bases and J shorter by 6 bases, with the junction holding 5 bases beyond the gene matches. Spanning cysteine to phenylalanine, the CDR3 consists of 13 amino acids. Just CDR3 DNA is preserved here, 39 bases in frame from base 1.

The rearrangement combines TRBV7-8 with TRBJ2-7; TRBD1 aligns with 9 central bases. Here the sequenced sample was blood, taken after dendritic cell vaccination. The TCR sequence derives from a human donor with glioblastoma. The sequenced DNA: TGTGCCAGCAGCCCGGACAGGGGTTCCGAGCAGTACTTC. The encoded protein is CASSPDRGSEQYF.